One and the same sample provided the 8 T cell receptor beta chains below, sequenced in a study of blood T cell repertoires in COVID-19. Method: immunoSEQ multiplex PCR; TCRdb's copy keeps in-frame clones and lacks some. Among 94,000 or so clones listed, more than 70% were seen once. The source material was peripheral blood. These receptors originate from a woman over 75 with active COVID-19.

The rearrangement uses TRBV21-1 and TRBJ1-5; the table's D call, TRBD1, has no DNA check behind it. TRBV21-1 is marked as a pseudogene. This CDR3 contains 15 residues. Here the CDR3 DNA reads TGTGCCAGCAGCAAAGGGACAGGGGGCAATCAGCCCCAGCATTTT. Amino acids: CASSKGTGGNQPQHF.

This sequence joins TRBV30 and TRBJ2-1; D is possibly TRBD2 (5 bases). Germline V gene data show CDR1 as GTSNPN and CDR2 as SVGIG (reference sequence). Trimming removed 3 bases at V and 5 bases at J, with 14 bases between. This CDR3 is built from 14 residues. The CDR3 coding sequence is TGTGCCTGGAGCCGCGGGTATCCCCACAATGAGCAGTTCTTC. Translating it yields CAWSRGYPHNEQFF.

This clone was found once. This chain connects TRBV7-8 to TRBJ1-1; unclear D gene. The CDR3 extends over 12 amino acids. V shed 1 base and J shed 7 bases, with 7 bases lying between them. Germline CDR1 SGHVS, CDR2 FQNEAQ. CDR3 coding DNA: TGTGCCAGCAGCTTAGGTACGAGTGAAGCTTTCTTT. Protein product: CASSLGTSEAFF.

The chain joins TRBV29-1 to TRBJ2-1; perhaps TRBD2 as D (6 bases). The CDR3 totals 14 residues. Germline CDR1 SQVTM, CDR2 ANQGSEA. V lost 3 bases, J lost 2 bases, and 11 bases lay in between. The CDR3: CSVDRDWAYNEQFF. The CDR3 DNA follows: TGCAGCGTTGACAGGGACTGGGCCTACAATGAGCAGTTCTTC.

This chain joins TRBV6-2 or TRBV6-3 and TRBJ2-7; the match to TRBD2 covers 11 bases. This CDR3 contains 14 residues. The germline V gene encodes CDR1 MNHEY and CDR2 SVGEGT. V lost 8 bases to trimming and J lost 7 bases; unmatched junction nucleotides: 10. The CDR3 region has the DNA TGTGCCAGCGGCCGGAGCGGGACTAGCGGAGAGCAGTACTTC. Protein: CASGRSGTSGEQYF.

This chain connects TRBV3-1 (or the pseudogene TRBV3-2) to TRBJ2-3; D ambiguous. V gave up 5 bases and J gave up 3 bases, with 6 bases separating them. Germline V gene sequence: CDR1 LGHDT, CDR2 YNNKEL (reference sequence). This CDR3 comprises 12 residues. CDR3 residues: CASSYKTDTQYF. The DNA of the CDR3 is TGTGCCAGCAGCTACAAGACAGATACGCAGTATTTT.

This chain's CDR3 is CASGRGPRELFF. CDR3 nucleotide sequence: TGTGCCAGCGGCCGGGGCCCCCGGGAGCTGTTTTTT. This chain links TRBV6-2 or TRBV6-3 with TRBJ2-2; D possibly matches TRBD1 or TRBD2 (5 bases each). Trimming stripped 8 bases from V and 9 bases from J, with 13 bases between. Germline V CDR1 and CDR2: MNHEY, SVGEGT. This CDR3 spans 12 amino acids.

This clone has a single count. V is TRBV7-9 and J is TRBJ2-7; TRBD2 matches 7 bases. Trimming cost V 4 bases and J 0 bases; bases outside gene matches: 15. This CDR3 is built from 18 residues. Germline V gene lookup returns CDR1 SEHNR and CDR2 FQNEAQ (reference sequence). The CDR3 DNA is TGTGCCAGCAGCTCCATACCATCAGCGGGGAGGAGCTCCTACGAGCAGTACTTC. The encoded protein is CASSSIPSAGRSSYEQYF.